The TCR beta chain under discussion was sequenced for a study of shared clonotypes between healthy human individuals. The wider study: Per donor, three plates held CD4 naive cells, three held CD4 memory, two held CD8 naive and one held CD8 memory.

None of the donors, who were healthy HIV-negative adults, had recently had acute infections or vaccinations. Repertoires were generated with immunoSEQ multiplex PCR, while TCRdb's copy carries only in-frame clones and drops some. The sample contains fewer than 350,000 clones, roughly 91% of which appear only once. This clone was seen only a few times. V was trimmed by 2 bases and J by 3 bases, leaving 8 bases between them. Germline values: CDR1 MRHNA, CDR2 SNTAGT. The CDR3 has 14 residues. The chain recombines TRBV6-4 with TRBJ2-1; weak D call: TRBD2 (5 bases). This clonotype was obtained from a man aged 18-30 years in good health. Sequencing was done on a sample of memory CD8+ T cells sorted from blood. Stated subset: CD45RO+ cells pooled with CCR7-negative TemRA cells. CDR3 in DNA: TGTGCCAGCAGTGACCTGAGGGTCTACAATGAGCAGTTCTTC. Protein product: CASSDLRVYNEQFF.